This T cell receptor (beta chain) was recorded in a study of shared clonotypes between healthy human individuals. Overall study results and limits: Clonotypes not shared had lower generation probabilities than those common to all four donors.

Note on this clone: Its antigen remains unknown.

In germline, CDR1 is LGHNA, CDR2 YSLEER. The CDR3 runs to 14 residues. Trimming took 8 bases from V and 4 from J, leaving 17 bases between them. Assay: immunoSEQ multiplex PCR; the TCRdb copy retains only in-frame clones and omits some. Among roughly 2.2 million clones, 85% to 95% were seen once, and the ten largest hold under 0.45%. The TCR comes from a man between 18 and 29 years old in good health. Some clones in this sample may be carry-over from other donors' samples. The material sequenced was naive CD4+ T cells from PBMCs. Stated subset: CD45RA+ positively selected. V gene TRBV4-3 combines with J gene TRBJ1-2; D gene uncertain. The CDR3 region has the DNA TGCGCCAGCGGCGATATCGGGCCGGCCTATGGCTACACCTTC. This encodes CASGDIGPAYGYTF.